This TCR beta chain was recovered during a study of T cells after yellow fever vaccination (dated by TCRdb to between 2018 and 2020). Regarding the study in general: The SMART-Seq v4 Ultra Low Input RNA kit was used to prepare libraries from fractions with low cell numbers. The cohort comprised two healthy male donors, one aged 18 to 30 and one aged 30 to 39 years. Blood was collected at multiple timepoints before and after primary and secondary immunization, and bulk PBMC replicates and cell subsets were isolated. To follow T-cell clones before and after both primary and booster YFV17D yellow fever vaccination, bulk TCR alpha and beta repertoires underwent longitudinal sequencing. Overall results and qualifications from the work: Computational filtering was needed because FACS-sorted repertoires could contain abundant contaminating clonotypes from the bulk population. The secondary T-cell response was weaker than the primary response but faster, peaking on day 5 instead of day 15. After the booster, most of the clones that had expanded following primary vaccination were detected again (almost 98% of CD4 and 80% to 90% of CD8), which suggests that memory was broadly maintained. Because the study included only a couple of donors, the extent to which the findings can be generalized is limited. A small fraction of clonotypes showed up in both the CD4 and CD8 compartments, probably as a result of convergent recombination.

Sequencer: Illumina NovaSeq 6000. TCR cDNA was synthesized by 5'RACE template switching, which introduced a universal primer site and unique molecular identifiers. Priming for cDNA synthesis came from both the TCR alpha and TCR beta constant segments. Two PCR steps were used to amplify libraries, with sample barcodes and sequencing adapters being added in the second step. Sequencing of libraries was performed on Illumina HiSeq 2500 (2x100 bp) or NovaSeq (2x150 bp). The published analysis was carried out like this. MIGEC handled demultiplexing of reads and collapsing into UMI consensus sequences, while MiXCR performed V(D)J alignment. Vaccine-responding clonotypes were identified with edgeR using replicate PBMC samples, with FDR below 0.01 and a log2 fold change above 5 up to day 15 being required. Bulk clonotypes were assigned CD4 or CD8 identity according to which sequenced CD4 or CD8 repertoire held them at higher abundance. The public sequencing data were trimmed at Q25 with fastp and processed into clonotypes with MiXCR by TCRdb, which kept only in-frame beta chains. Entries that share a CDR3 protein sequence are merged under the most common genes and DNA. What appears here as the V and J calls and clone size reflects TCRdb's work, not the paper's. Within this sample are about 340,000 distinct CDR3 sequences, with approximately 13% of them counted one time only. The ten largest clones take up approximately 3.4% of the sample.

The sample's treatment or condition label, decoded: live attenuated yellow fever vaccine strain. PBMCs were isolated from peripheral blood using a standard Ficoll-Paque protocol. Dynabeads CD4 and CD8 positive selection kits were used to isolate the CD4 and CD8 T-cell fractions. TriZol was used to extract RNA from bulk PBMCs, CD4 and CD8 fractions, and dextramer-positive and dextramer-negative fractions. Remarks on this clonotype: No cognate antigen has been identified for it. There are no base qualities to consult, and no much larger clone falls within one base.

This material consisted of CD4+ T cells sorted from PBMCs, taken 15 days after the yellow fever booster vaccination. The source of this sequence is a man aged 18-30 years who received the YFV17D yellow fever vaccine.

CDR3 reads: CATSDPGTSGNQYF. The DNA reads as follows: TGTGCCACCAGTGACCCCGGGACTAGCGGGAATCAGTACTTC. The rearranged chain carries TRBV24-1 and TRBJ2-4; the junction holds 13 bases that match TRBD2. From its cysteine to its phenylalanine, the CDR3 spans 14 amino acids. CDR3 DNA is the only sequence kept; it has 42 bases, read in frame from the first base. Compared with germline, V lacks 4 bases and J lacks 12 bases; bases without a gene match: 5. The germline V gene yields KGHDR for CDR1 and SFDVKD for CDR2.